The 16 T cell receptor beta chains in this list originate from one sample, sequenced in a study of T cell responses to AZD1222 COVID-19 vaccine. Clones were sequenced by immunoSEQ multiplex PCR, and TCRdb holds only the in-frame ones, with some missing. The profile shows 15,000 to 20,000 clones, roughly 76% of them singletons. The specimen comprised peripheral blood, sampled 28 days after the second AZD1222 dose. Receptor source: an adult who received the AZD1222 COVID-19 vaccine.

The chain combines TRBV9 with TRBJ2-1, with 12 bases identical to TRBD2. V lost 4 bases to trimming and J lost 5 bases; unmatched junction nucleotides: 7. The CDR3 covers 16 residues. The germline gives CDR1 SGDLS, CDR2 YYNGEE. For the CDR3, the DNA is TGTGCCAGCAGCCCATCTAGCGGGAGGGCCGACAATGAGCAGTTCTTC. Protein: CASSPSSGRADNEQFF.

The V call is TRBV19, the J call TRBJ1-2; 8 bases fit TRBD1. The CDR3 extends over 15 amino acids. With 6 bases clipped from V and 4 bases from J, the junction kept 10 bases outside the gene matches. Germline V CDR1 and CDR2: LNHDA, SQIVND (reference sequence). CDR3 region: CASSFRTGPLYGYTF. The CDR3 nucleotides are TGTGCCAGTAGCTTTAGGACAGGGCCACTCTATGGCTACACCTTC.

The chain joins TRBV10-3 to TRBJ1-1; 7 nucleotides match TRBD1. Germline CDR1 ENHRY, CDR2 SYGVKD. The CDR3 has 16 residues. V shed 2 bases, J shed 1 base, and the junction held 7 bases outside the gene matches. CDR3: CAISEVTGSWNTEAFF. Written as DNA, the CDR3 is TGTGCCATCAGTGAGGTGACAGGGTCGTGGAACACTGAAGCTTTCTTT.

The J gene is TRBJ1-2, the V gene TRBV30; no definite D call. CDR3 length equals 14 residues. Germline-derived CDR1 and CDR2 are GTSNPN and SVGIG (reference sequence). Trimming took 2 bases from V and 0 from J, leaving 10 bases between them. CDR3 amino acids: CAWSFYGSNYGYTF. DNA of the CDR3: TGTGCCTGGAGTTTTTACGGATCTAACTATGGCTACACCTTC.

The rearrangement uses TRBV29-1 and TRBJ2-1; 8 nucleotides agree with TRBD1. Trimming cost V 1 base and J 4 bases; bases outside gene matches: 3. Germline V gives CDR1 SQVTM, CDR2 ANQGSEA. This CDR3 is built from 14 residues. This CDR3 reads CSVEAGGGYNEQFF. The CDR3 nucleotides read TGCAGCGTTGAAGCAGGGGGCGGGTACAATGAGCAGTTCTTC.

The chain is built from TRBV10-3 and TRBJ1-5; 9 bases align to TRBD1. This CDR3 is built from 17 residues. Germline V gives CDR1 ENHRY, CDR2 SYGVKD. V lost 3 bases to trimming and J lost 1 base; unmatched junction nucleotides: 7. The CDR3 spells CAISDRGTGLSNQPQHF. The CDR3 DNA reads TGTGCCATCAGTGACCGCGGGACAGGGCTGAGCAATCAGCCCCAGCATTTT.

The genes are TRBV15 and TRBJ1-4; D is ambiguous. The V and J ends lost 0 bases and 8 bases respectively, with 4 bases between them. The CDR3 has 12 residues. CDR1 and CDR2 (germline): LNHNV, YYDKDF (reference sequence). The CDR3 DNA follows: TGTGCCACCAGCAGAGACAGCGAAAAACTGTTTTTT. Translating gives CATSRDSEKLFF.

The rearrangement uses TRBV12-5 and TRBJ1-1; the D is unclear. From germline, CDR1 is LGHNT and CDR2 FRNRAP. The V and J ends lost 5 bases and 2 bases respectively, with 15 bases between them. The CDR3 has 15 residues. The CDR3 coding sequence is TGTGCTAGTGGTCCACCGGGGAGTTCAAACACTGAAGCTTTCTTT. The encoded protein is CASGPPGSSNTEAFF. Filled out from reference TRBV12-5 and TRBJ1-1, the complete variable domain reads DARVTQTPRHKVTEMGQEVTMRCQPILGHNTVFWYRQTMMQGLELLAYFRNRAPLDDSGMPKDRFSAEMPDATLATLKIQPSEPRDSAVYFCASGPPGSSNTEAFFGQGTRLTVV.

V and J are TRBV6-2 or TRBV6-3 and TRBJ1-2; 11 bases map to TRBD1. The J segment lost 4 bases and the V segment lost 5 bases, leaving 6 bases of the junction unmatched. The CDR3 loop spans 15 amino acids. In germline, CDR1 is MNHEY, CDR2 SVGEGT. For the CDR3, the DNA is TGTGCCAGCAGTCCGCGGACAGGGGGCACCTATGGCTACACCTTC. This translates into CASSPRTGGTYGYTF.

The chain employs TRBV2 and TRBJ1-1, with D hard to call. Trimming shortened V by 5 bases and J by 8 bases, and 18 bases separated the two germline ends. CDR1 and CDR2 from the germline V gene are SNHLY and FYNNEI. This CDR3 has 14 residues. Written as DNA, the CDR3 is TGTGCCAGCAGTCCCCGACGGACCCAAGGCGAAGCTTTCTTT. This codes for CASSPRRTQGEAFF.

This clone was seen a few times. This chain links TRBV7-2 with TRBJ2-3; 13 positions match TRBD2. The CDR3 spans 18 residues. The germline gives CDR1 SGHTA, CDR2 FQGNSA. V trimming: 3 bases; J trimming: 4 bases; junction bases outside the gene matches: 10. CDR3 amino acids: CASSFRSGTSGRADTQYF. The CDR3 coding sequence is TGTGCCAGCAGCTTCAGGTCAGGTACTAGCGGGAGGGCAGATACGCAGTATTTT.

The chain combines TRBV19 with TRBJ1-6; 7 nucleotides line up with TRBD1. The CDR3 covers 13 residues. J gave up 7 bases and V 7 bases, and 4 bases lay outside the gene matches. Germline CDR1 LNHDA, CDR2 SQIVND (reference sequence). The CDR3 is CASKGGGNSPLHF. The DNA of the CDR3 is TGTGCCAGTAAAGGGGGCGGCAATTCACCCCTCCACTTT.

The V gene is TRBV4-1, the J gene TRBJ1-2; D is ambiguous. Germline values: CDR1 MGHRA, CDR2 YSYEKL. V was clipped by 1 base and J by 0 bases, with 6 bases between them. The CDR3 loop spans 14 amino acids. The CDR3 loop is CASSQGSANYGYTF. The CDR3 region has the DNA TGCGCCAGCAGCCAAGGTTCGGCTAACTATGGCTACACCTTC.

This clone came up once. The V and J genes are TRBV3-1 (or the pseudogene TRBV3-2) and TRBJ2-7, with D possibly being TRBD2 (5 bases). In germline, CDR1 is LGHDT, CDR2 YNNKEL (reference sequence). The V gene lost 3 bases and the J gene lost 4 bases, with 10 bases spanning the gap. This CDR3 has 13 residues. The chain's CDR3 is CASSHRGFYEQYF. The CDR3 coding sequence is TGTGCCAGCAGCCATCGGGGATTTTACGAGCAGTACTTC.

The V call is TRBV6-1, the J call TRBJ2-7; D is perhaps TRBD2 (5 bases). With 0 bases removed from V and 8 bases from J, the gap between germline ends came to 11 bases. This CDR3 comprises 13 residues. CDR1 is MNHNS and CDR2 is SASEGT in the germline V gene. The CDR3 here is CASSEAPGEQQYF. CDR3 DNA sequence: TGTGCCAGCAGTGAAGCGCCTGGGGAGCAGCAGTACTTC.

This chain links TRBV6-5 with TRBJ1-1, with 7 bases matching TRBD1. Germline V gives CDR1 MNHEY, CDR2 SVGAGI. The length of the CDR3 is 16 residues. Trimming removed 0 bases from V and 8 bases from J; junction bases left unmatched: 12. The CDR3 DNA is TGTGCCAGCAGTTACTCTGCAGGGGGGAATCGGGCCGAAGCTTTCTTT. This gives the protein CASSYSAGGNRAEAFF.